This TCR beta chain stems from a study of CD8 T cells in Susac syndrome. Study-wide points: As the study acknowledged, the number of individuals in its TCR sequencing and HLA analysis was relatively small.

Matched for age and sex, the controls were healthy donors. RNA in amounts of about 0.5 to 1 ug was reverse transcribed with random hexamers. Each CDR3 protein is one row after TCRdb ran MiXCR on the immunoSEQ multiplex PCR reads. Of around 45,000 distinct CDR3 sequences in the sample, over 85% were seen once. Germline V CDR1 and CDR2: SGDLS, YYNGEE. The CDR3 sequence is 14 residues long. V lost 0 bases, J lost 3 bases, and 7 bases lay in between. Turning to this clonotype: Its antigen is not known.

The TCR sequence derives from a human donor in good health. The V gene is TRBV9, the J gene TRBJ1-5, with TRBD1 as a possible D gene (6 bases). The sequenced sample was CD8+ T cells from PBMCs. The CDR3 DNA sequence: TGTGCCAGCAGCGTAGGACAGGACAATCAGCCCCAGCATTTT. This sequence encodes CASSVGQDNQPQHF.